The 23 T cell receptor beta chains below come from one sample, sequenced in a study of blood T cell repertoires in COVID-19. TCRdb's table, derived via immunoSEQ multiplex PCR, lists solely in-frame clones and lacks some. The profile shows about 160,000 clones, around 84% of them singletons. The sample taken for sequencing was peripheral blood. The source of these receptors is a woman aged 50 to 60 with COVID-19, enrolled during active disease.

V is TRBV27 and J is TRBJ2-7; D unclear. Between the trimmed V and J ends, which lost 2 bases and 2 bases, there was a span of 13 bases. From germline, CDR1 is MNHEY and CDR2 SMNVEV (reference sequence). This CDR3 region has 15 residues. CDR3 protein: CASSLEARQTYEQYF. The CDR3 nucleotides are TGTGCCAGCAGTTTAGAGGCTCGGCAAACCTACGAGCAGTACTTC.

This clone was seen a single time. This chain uses TRBV10-3 with TRBJ2-7, with TRBD1 matching over 9 bases. This CDR3 has 17 residues. Trimming took 0 bases from V and 1 from J; bases not matched to a gene: 7. The germline V gene has CDR1 ENHRY and CDR2 SYGVKD. CDR3 DNA: TGTGCCATCAGTGAGTCGGTTCCAGGACAGGGGTCCTACGAGCAGTACTTC. Translating gives CAISESVPGQGSYEQYF.

The chain joins TRBV7-6 to TRBJ2-3, with no clear D. V lost 5 bases to trimming and J lost 0 bases, with 27 bases between them. This CDR3 is built from 20 residues. CDR1 and CDR2 from the germline V gene are SGHVS and FNYEAQ. The CDR3 loop is CASSPRTNDWYQTSTDTQYF. The DNA for the CDR3 is TGTGCCAGCAGCCCGCGAACCAATGACTGGTACCAAACTAGCACAGATACGCAGTATTTT.

CDR3 coding DNA: TGTGCCATCAGGGGGACAGGGGGCTACGAGCAGTACTTC. As protein: CAIRGTGGYEQYF. The V gene is TRBV10-3, the J gene TRBJ2-7, with 11 nucleotides matching TRBD1. Trimming removed 6 bases from V and 3 bases from J; junction bases left unmatched: 1. Germline assignment: CDR1 ENHRY and CDR2 SYGVKD. This CDR3 comprises 13 residues.

The genes are TRBV18 and TRBJ2-2, with 8 bases matching TRBD2. Losses at the gene ends were 1 base for V and 0 bases for J; bases not matched to a gene: 1. The CDR3 totals 16 residues. The germline gives CDR1 KGHSH, CDR2 LQKENI. The DNA for the CDR3 is TGTGCCAGCTCACCACAGGGACTAGCGAACACCGGGGAGCTGTTTTTT. Amino acids: CASSPQGLANTGELFF.

The rearrangement joins TRBV9 to TRBJ2-7; 11 positions match TRBD1. Germline CDR1 and CDR2: SGDLS and YYNGEE. The CDR3 runs 17 residues. The V segment lost 4 bases and the J segment 2 bases; nucleotides outside the gene matches: 11. CDR3 region: CASSTRTDRGPTYEQYF. The CDR3 bases are TGTGCCAGCAGCACCCGAACGGACAGGGGGCCTACCTACGAGCAGTACTTC.

The chain couples TRBV7-6 to TRBJ2-2; D is uncertain. Germline CDR1 and CDR2: SGHVS and FNYEAQ. The length of the CDR3 is 16 residues. Trimming removed 0 bases at V and 0 bases at J, with 8 bases between. The CDR3 DNA follows: TGTGCCAGCAGCTTAGCGGCGGTTCCGAACACCGGGGAGCTGTTTTTT. Its protein is CASSLAAVPNTGELFF. Full variable domain (rest looked up from reference TRBV7-6 and TRBJ2-2): GAGVSQSPRYKVTKRGQDVALRCDPISGHVSLYWYRQALGQGPEFLTYFNYEAQQDKSGLPNDRFSAERPEGSISTLTIQRTEQRDSAMYRCASSLAAVPNTGELFFGEGSRLTVL.

This sequence joins TRBV13 and TRBJ2-2; 13 bases align to TRBD2. The V gene end was trimmed by 5 bases and the J gene end by 4 bases; junction bases not matched to a gene: 7. This CDR3 spans 17 amino acids. Germline assignment: CDR1 PRHDT and CDR2 FYEKMQ (reference sequence). CDR3 in DNA: TGTGCCAGCAGCCTCTGGACTAGCGGGGGCCTCACCGGGGAGCTGTTTTTT. Its protein is CASSLWTSGGLTGELFF.

This chain uses TRBV2 with TRBJ2-1; no firm D call. The V gene lost 7 bases and the J gene lost 8 bases, with 9 bases spanning the gap. The CDR3 extends over 11 amino acids. CDR1 is SNHLY and CDR2 is FYNNEI in the germline V gene. The CDR3 reads CASTYQDEQFF. CDR3 sequence (DNA): TGTGCCAGCACTTACCAGGATGAGCAGTTCTTC. The variable domain in full, completed from reference TRBV2 and TRBJ2-1, reads EPEVTQTPSHQVTQMGQEVILRCVPISNHLYFYWYRQILGQKVEFLVSFYNNEISEKSEIFDDQFSVERPDGSNFTLKIRSTKLEDSAMYFCASTYQDEQFFGPGTRLTVL.

The chain joins TRBV19 to TRBJ2-7; 7 bases align to TRBD1. The CDR3 totals 13 residues. Germline CDR1 is LNHDA and CDR2 is SQIVND (reference sequence). V lost 7 bases and J lost 5; bases outside the gene matches: 8. CDR3 DNA: TGTGCCAGTAATAAAGGACAGGATAACGAGCAGTACTTC. Protein product: CASNKGQDNEQYF.

This chain joins TRBV7-3 and TRBJ2-3, with D perhaps TRBD2 (7 bases). Trimming cost V 5 bases and J 7 bases, with 16 bases left between them. The length of the CDR3 is 14 residues. Germline CDR1 is SGHTA and CDR2 is FQGTGA. DNA of the CDR3: TGTGCCAGCAGCAGGAGGGGGGGCACGAATACGCAGTATTTT. It codes for CASSRRGGTNTQYF.

This chain connects TRBV5-4 to TRBJ2-3, with 9 nucleotides matching TRBD2. The CDR3 totals 17 residues. Germline V CDR1 and CDR2: SGHNT, YYREEE (reference sequence). V was clipped by 2 bases and J by 2 bases; unmatched bases: 9. The CDR3 reads CASSLEAGGRITDTQYF. The CDR3 DNA sequence: TGTGCCAGCAGCTTAGAAGCGGGGGGCCGTATCACAGATACGCAGTATTTT.

The J gene is TRBJ1-1, the V gene TRBV19; D not resolved. Looked up from germline, CDR1 is LNHDA and CDR2 is SQIVND (reference sequence). The CDR3 spans 13 residues. Between the trimmed V and J ends, which lost 6 bases and 1 base, there was a span of 9 bases. The CDR3, as DNA: TGTGCCAGTAGACTCCAGGAGAACACTGAAGCTTTCTTT. Its translation: CASRLQENTEAFF. The entire variable domain, with the rest obtained from reference TRBV19 and TRBJ1-1, is as follows: DGGITQSPKYLFRKEGQNVTLSCEQNLNHDAMYWYRQDPGQGLRLIYYSQIVNDFQKGDIAEGYSVSREKKESFPLTVTSAQKNPTAFYLCASRLQENTEAFFGQGTRLTVV.

In regard to this clone: At the DNA level, this CDR3 is encoded by other sequences in the same sample as well. V usage is TRBV3-1 (or the pseudogene TRBV3-2) and J usage is TRBJ1-5; a weak D match, TRBD1 (6 bases). Germline V gives CDR1 LGHDT, CDR2 YNNKEL (reference sequence). CDR3 length: 14 residues. V dropped 0 bases and J dropped 6 bases, with 9 bases sitting between them. The CDR3 sequence: CASSQDTGSQPQHF. Here the CDR3 DNA reads TGTGCCAGCAGCCAAGATACAGGGAGTCAGCCCCAGCATTTT.

The chain carries TRBV19 and TRBJ1-5; D unresolved. Trimming stripped 10 bases from V and 6 bases from J, with 19 bases between. CDR3 length: 14 residues. Germline loops: CDR1 LNHDA, CDR2 SQIVND (reference sequence). The CDR3 region is CATSQVEGSQPQHF. CDR3 nucleotides: TGTGCCACAAGCCAGGTGGAGGGTAGTCAGCCCCAGCATTTT.

The chain employs TRBV6-2 or TRBV6-3 and TRBJ1-4, with a tentative D call TRBD1 (5 bases). The CDR3 covers 17 residues. The germline V and J ends were trimmed by 2 bases and 6 bases, with 19 bases remaining between them. The V gene's germline CDR1 is MNHEY and CDR2 SVGEGT. In DNA, the CDR3 is TGTGCCAGCAGTTACACCCGACAGCGGGGAGGGGATGAAAAACTGTTTTTT. It specifies CASSYTRQRGGDEKLFF.

This clone was seen once. This chain links TRBV11-2 with TRBJ1-4; D perhaps matches TRBD1 (6 bases). Germline values: CDR1 SGHAT, CDR2 FQNNGV. The CDR3 consists of 15 residues. Trimming left V 3 bases short and J 5 bases short, with 13 bases between. The CDR3 nucleotides are TGTGCCAGCAGCTTCAGCGGACAGAGGAATGAAAAACTGTTTTTT. Translating gives CASSFSGQRNEKLFF.

The rearrangement joins TRBV9 to TRBJ1-4; perhaps TRBD1 as D (5 bases). The V gene's germline CDR1 is SGDLS and CDR2 YYNGEE. Trimming removed 2 bases from V and 4 bases from J, with 12 bases in between. CDR3 length: 15 residues. The CDR3 nucleotides read TGTGCCAGCAGCGTTACAGGTCTTTATAATGAAAAACTGTTTTTT. Protein sequence: CASSVTGLYNEKLFF.

The chain recombines TRBV28 with TRBJ1-2; 10 bases are shared with TRBD1. Germline CDR1 reads MDHEN; CDR2 reads SYDVKM. The CDR3 has 15 amino acids. The V and J ends lost 6 bases and 2 bases, in that order; junction bases with no gene match: 6. The CDR3 reads CASRTTGGVNYGYTF. Here the CDR3 DNA reads TGTGCCAGCAGGACGACAGGGGGCGTAAACTATGGCTACACCTTC.

The J gene is TRBJ1-2, the V gene TRBV7-2; perhaps TRBD1 as D (5 bases). This CDR3 comprises 12 residues. Trimming removed 5 bases at V and 4 bases at J, with 8 bases between. Germline CDR1 reads SGHTA; CDR2 reads FQGNSA. CDR3: CASSRDSYGYTF. CDR3 DNA: TGTGCCAGCAGCCGAGACAGCTATGGCTACACCTTC.

The chain combines TRBV4-1 with TRBJ2-7, with TRBD1 identical over 8 bases. Per germline, CDR1 MGHRA and CDR2 YSYEKL. The J segment lost 8 bases and the V segment lost 3 bases, leaving 9 bases of the junction unmatched. This CDR3 comprises 14 residues. The CDR3 region is CASSHIGQGDKQYF. The CDR3 DNA is TGCGCCAGCAGCCATATTGGACAGGGTGATAAGCAGTACTTC.

This chain uses TRBV5-1 with TRBJ2-1; no clear D gene. The CDR3 sequence is 15 residues long. Trimming removed 2 bases from V and 2 bases from J, with 11 bases in between. Germline V gene lookup returns CDR1 SGHRS and CDR2 YFSETQ. CDR3 sequence (DNA): TGCGCCAGCAGCTTACTCCTACCTCCCTACAATGAGCAGTTCTTC. Amino acids: CASSLLLPPYNEQFF.

This chain links TRBV27 with TRBJ1-5, with 7 bases aligning to TRBD1. Germline values: CDR1 MNHEY, CDR2 SMNVEV (reference sequence). This CDR3 region has 14 residues. J lost 6 bases, V lost 4 bases, and 6 bases had no gene match. CDR3 sequence: CASSSDRASQPQHF. The CDR3 bases are TGTGCCAGCAGTTCAGACAGGGCCAGTCAGCCCCAGCATTTT.